The sequence of this T cell receptor (beta chain) was determined in a study of CD8 T cells in Susac syndrome. From blood CD8+ and CD4+ T cells, the TCR beta chain was sequenced. The multiple sclerosis control cohort comprised treatment-naive individuals presenting with stable or active relapsing-remitting disease. Negative isolation yielded the CD8+ and CD4+ T cells, while FACS enriched the TEMRA cells. CDR1 and CDR2 from the germline V gene are MNHEY and SVGEGT. Losses at the gene ends were 5 bases for V and 2 bases for J; bases not matched to a gene: 5. The CDR3 sequence is 15 residues long. An amount of RNA that ranged from roughly 0.45 to 1 ug was reverse transcribed with random hexamers. Multiplex PCR with immunoSEQ amplified the TCR beta CDR3 across 54 Vbeta and 13 Jbeta. One entry per CDR3 protein, called by TCRdb with MiXCR from the immunoSEQ multiplex PCR reads. The repertoire holds about 300,000 distinct CDR3 sequences, with 70% to 90% as singletons.

The receptor comes from a human donor with multiple sclerosis. Sequences were obtained from CD8+ T cells from PBMCs. V and J are TRBV6-2 or TRBV6-3 and TRBJ2-5, with 10 nucleotides matching TRBD1. The CDR3, as DNA: TGTGCCAGCAGTCCCGGGACAGGGGATCAAGAGACCCAGTACTTC. As protein: CASSPGTGDQETQYF.